The 5 T cell receptor beta chains below come from one sample, sequenced in a study of identical twins. A single record per CDR3 protein comes from TCRdb applying MiXCR to the 5' RACE reads. The table shows 1.5 million to 2 million distinct CDR3 sequences, with about 32% occurring only once. Sequenced sample: cord blood. These receptors came from a newborn girl in good health.

The chain carries TRBV20-1 and TRBJ2-5; tentative D call: TRBD2 (6 bases). The V and J ends lost 3 bases and 13 bases respectively, with 30 bases between them. The germline V gene has CDR1 DFQATT and CDR2 SNEGSKA (reference sequence). The CDR3 loop spans 16 amino acids. The CDR3 loop is CSASESQRVLSYERYF. The CDR3 region has the DNA TGCAGTGCTAGCGAAAGTCAGCGGGTCCTGTCCTACGAGCGGTACTTC.

This chain links TRBV20-1 with TRBJ2-1, with D maybe TRBD2 (6 bases). The CDR3 has 15 amino acids. The V gene lost 3 bases and the J gene lost 7 bases, with 19 bases spanning the gap. Germline values: CDR1 DFQATT, CDR2 SNEGSKA (reference sequence). This CDR3 is CSASVQRRATNEQFF. The DNA for the CDR3 is TGCAGTGCTAGTGTTCAGCGGAGGGCTACAAATGAGCAGTTCTTC.

The chain carries TRBV5-1 and TRBJ2-1, with 10 nucleotides matching TRBD2. Germline CDR1 is SGHRS and CDR2 is YFSETQ. This CDR3 has 18 amino acids. Unmatched junction bases numbered 10, after V lost 2 bases and J lost 2 bases. CDR3 amino acids: CASSFTSGKPIAYNEQFF. CDR3 nucleotide sequence: TGCGCCAGCAGCTTTACTAGCGGGAAACCGATAGCCTACAATGAGCAGTTCTTC.

This chain uses TRBV27 with TRBJ2-7; no definite D call. CDR1 is MNHEY and CDR2 is SMNVEV in the germline V gene (reference sequence). Trimming removed 6 bases at V and 0 bases at J, with 9 bases between. The CDR3 length is 13 residues. CDR3 DNA: TGTGCCAGCAGAGCCGGTCGCTCCTACGAGCAGTACTTC. Protein: CASRAGRSYEQYF.

V and J are TRBV12-3 or TRBV12-4 and TRBJ2-3; D remains unclear. CDR3 length: 15 residues. Trimming pared 3 bases from V and 0 bases from J, leaving 10 bases between. CDR3: CASSFLPLSTDTQYF. CDR3 sequence (DNA): TGTGCCAGCAGTTTTCTCCCTCTTAGCACAGATACGCAGTATTTT.